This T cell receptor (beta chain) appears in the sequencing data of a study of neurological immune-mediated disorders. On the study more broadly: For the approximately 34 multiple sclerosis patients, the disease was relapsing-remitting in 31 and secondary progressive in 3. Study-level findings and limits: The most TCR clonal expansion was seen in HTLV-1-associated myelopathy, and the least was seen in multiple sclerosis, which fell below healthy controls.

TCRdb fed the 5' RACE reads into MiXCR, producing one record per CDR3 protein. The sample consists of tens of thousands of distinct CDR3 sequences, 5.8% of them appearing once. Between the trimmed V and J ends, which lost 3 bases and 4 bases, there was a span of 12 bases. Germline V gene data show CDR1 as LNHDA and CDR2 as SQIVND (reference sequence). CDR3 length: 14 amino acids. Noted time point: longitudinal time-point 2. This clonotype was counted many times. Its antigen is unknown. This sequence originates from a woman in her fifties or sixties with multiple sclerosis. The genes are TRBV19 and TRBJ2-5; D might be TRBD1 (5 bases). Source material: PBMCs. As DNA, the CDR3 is TGTGCCAGTAGTATTTCAGGGTTGGGAGAGACCCAGTACTTC. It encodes CASSISGLGETQYF.